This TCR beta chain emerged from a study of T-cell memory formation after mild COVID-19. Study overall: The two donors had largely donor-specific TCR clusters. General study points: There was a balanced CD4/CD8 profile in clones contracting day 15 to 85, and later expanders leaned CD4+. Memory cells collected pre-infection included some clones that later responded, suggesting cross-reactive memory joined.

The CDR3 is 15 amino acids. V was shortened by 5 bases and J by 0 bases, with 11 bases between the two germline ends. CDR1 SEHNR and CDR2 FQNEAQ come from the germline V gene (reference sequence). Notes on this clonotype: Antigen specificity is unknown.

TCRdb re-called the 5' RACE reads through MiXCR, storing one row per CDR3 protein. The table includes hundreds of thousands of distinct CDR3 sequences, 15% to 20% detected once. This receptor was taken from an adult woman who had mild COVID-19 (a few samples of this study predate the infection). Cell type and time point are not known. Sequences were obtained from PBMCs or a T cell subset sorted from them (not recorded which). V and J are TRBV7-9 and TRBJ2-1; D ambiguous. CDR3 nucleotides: TGTGCCAGCAGCCCCCCGGAGAGCTCCTACAATGAGCAGTTCTTC. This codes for CASSPPESSYNEQFF.